This T cell receptor (beta chain) was obtained from a study of blood T cell repertoires in COVID-19. The germline gives CDR1 MGHRA, CDR2 YSYEKL. V dropped 0 bases and J dropped 4 bases, with 10 bases sitting between them. This CDR3 is built from 15 residues. In the original analysis: Amplification of reference gene primers was used by the study to estimate nucleated cell counts. Repertoires were generated with immunoSEQ multiplex PCR, while TCRdb's copy carries only in-frame clones and drops some. V, J and clone size are taken as reported in that table, and D and trimming were inferred from the DNA itself. The table lists tens of thousands of clones, roughly 82% of them singletons.

V gene TRBV4-1 combines with J gene TRBJ1-3, with D tentatively TRBD1 (6 bases). The clonotype comes from a man aged 50-59 years with active or convalescent COVID-19. Sample: peripheral blood. The CDR3 reads CASSQDRGGGNTIYF. As DNA, the CDR3 is TGCGCCAGCAGCCAAGATCGGGGGGGCGGAAACACCATATATTTT.